This TCR beta chain was captured by sequencing in a study of CD8 T cells in ankylosing spondylitis. This clonotype was picked up a small number of times. Its antigen is not known. The study's findings and limits: Previous work reported some of these motif variants in the synovial fluid and blood of reactive arthritis. From matched ankylosing spondylitis synovial fluid, disease-linked clones were reportedly recovered at significantly enriched levels. In peripheral blood, disease-linked CD8+ clones occurred at relatively low frequencies.

The CDR3 is 17 residues long. J lost 1 base, V lost 2 bases, and 9 bases had no gene match. One entry per CDR3 protein, called by TCRdb with MiXCR from the 5' RACE reads. The sample contains under 250,000 distinct CDR3 sequences, approximately 12% of which appear only once. The chain couples TRBV12-3 or TRBV12-4 to TRBJ2-3; 7 nucleotides line up with TRBD1. The TCR sequence derives from a male donor with ankylosing spondylitis or in good health (not recorded which). The sequencing input was blood, either unsorted or a sorted T cell fraction (not recorded which). The CDR3 DNA follows: TGTGCCAGCAGTTTACACAGGGGAGATTTAGGCACAGATACGCAGTATTTT. It codes for CASSLHRGDLGTDTQYF.